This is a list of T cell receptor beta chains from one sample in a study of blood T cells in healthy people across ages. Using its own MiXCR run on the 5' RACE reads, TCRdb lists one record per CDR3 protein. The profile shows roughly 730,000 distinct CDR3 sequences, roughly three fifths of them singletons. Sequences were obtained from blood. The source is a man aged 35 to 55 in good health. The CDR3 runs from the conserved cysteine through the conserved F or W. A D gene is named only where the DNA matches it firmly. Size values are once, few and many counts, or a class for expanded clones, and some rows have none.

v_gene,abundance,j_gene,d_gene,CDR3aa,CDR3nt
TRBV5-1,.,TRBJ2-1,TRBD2,CASSVTSGLTHEQFF,TGCGCCAGCAGCGTAACTAGCGGTCTAACCCATGAGCAGTTCTTC
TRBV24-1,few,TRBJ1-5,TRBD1,CATGEPGQIQPQHF,TGTGCCACCGGGGAGCCGGGACAGATACAGCCCCAGCATTTT
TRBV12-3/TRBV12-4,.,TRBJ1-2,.,CASSFAGVAGDGYTF,TGTGCCAGCAGTTTCGCGGGAGTCGCAGGGGATGGCTACACCTTC
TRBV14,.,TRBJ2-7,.,CASSQGPPLGYEQYF,TGTGCCAGCAGCCAAGGACCCCCGTTAGGGTACGAGCAGTACTTC
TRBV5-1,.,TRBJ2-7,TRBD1,CASSGGTGKNEQYF,TGCGCCAGCAGCGGGGGGACAGGAAAAAATGAGCAGTACTTC
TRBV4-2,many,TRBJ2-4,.,CASSQADLAKNIQYF,TGTGCCAGCAGCCAAGCCGACCTAGCCAAAAACATTCAGTACTTC
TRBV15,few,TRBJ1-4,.,CATSRDRGLGGNEKLFF,TGTGCCACCAGCAGAGACCGAGGGCTAGGGGGGAATGAAAAACTGTTTTTT
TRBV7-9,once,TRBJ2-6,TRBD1,CASSSLTGKGSGANVLTF,TGTGCCAGCAGCTCCCTGACAGGGAAAGGCTCTGGGGCCAACGTCCTGACTTTC
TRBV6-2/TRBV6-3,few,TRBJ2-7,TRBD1,CASRRTGRTYEQYF,TGTGCCAGCAGGCGGACAGGGAGGACCTACGAGCAGTACTTC
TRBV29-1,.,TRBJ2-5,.,CSVEDGDDEETQYF,TGCAGCGTTGAAGATGGAGATGACGAAGAGACCCAGTACTTC
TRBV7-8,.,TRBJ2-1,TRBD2,CASSNNGASGYNEQFF,TGTGCCAGCAGCAACAACGGGGCTAGCGGGTACAATGAGCAGTTCTTC
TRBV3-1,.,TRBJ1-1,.,CASSQPKDPQKVTEAFF,TGTGCCAGCAGCCAACCAAAGGACCCTCAAAAGGTCACTGAAGCTTTCTTT
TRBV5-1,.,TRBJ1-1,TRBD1,CASSTNYRGTEAFF,TGCGCCAGCAGCACGAACTACAGGGGGACTGAAGCTTTCTTT
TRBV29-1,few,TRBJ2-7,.,CSVARTSSYEQYF,TGCAGCGTTGCCCGGACAAGCTCCTACGAGCAGTACTTC
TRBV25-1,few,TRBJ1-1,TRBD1,CASREQGAGTEAFF,TGTGCCAGCAGGGAACAGGGGGCGGGCACTGAAGCTTTCTTT
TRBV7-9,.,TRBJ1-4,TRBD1,CASSGRTGGNEKLFF,TGTGCCAGCAGCGGAAGGACAGGGGGGAATGAAAAACTGTTTTTT
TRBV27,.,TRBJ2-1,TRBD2,CASSVASGRALNEQFF,TGTGCCAGCAGTGTAGCTAGCGGGAGGGCCTTGAATGAGCAGTTCTTC
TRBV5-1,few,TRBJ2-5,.,CASSLEQGGETQYF,TGCGCCAGCAGCTTGGAACAGGGAGGTGAGACCCAGTACTTC
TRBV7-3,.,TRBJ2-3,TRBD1,CASSSSKQGAKYF,TGTGCCAGCAGCTCCTCCAAACAGGGGGCAAAGTATTTT
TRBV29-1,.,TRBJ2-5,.,CSVVTTGPEPQYF,TGCAGCGTTGTAACGACAGGACCCGAGCCCCAGTACTTC
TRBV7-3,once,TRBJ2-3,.,CASRTGLVTDTQYF,TGTGCCAGTCGCACGGGGCTAGTTACGGATACGCAGTATTTT
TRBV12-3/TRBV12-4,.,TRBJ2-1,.,CANSFRVVGWNEQFF,TGTGCCAACAGTTTTAGGGTAGTCGGGTGGAATGAGCAGTTCTTC
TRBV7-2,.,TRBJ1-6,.,CASRDSGSSYNSPLHF,TGTGCCAGCAGAGACAGCGGGAGCTCCTATAATTCACCCCTCCACTTT
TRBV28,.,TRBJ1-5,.,CASKVLWGDQPQHF,TGTGCCAGCAAGGTGTTGTGGGGGGATCAGCCCCAGCATTTT
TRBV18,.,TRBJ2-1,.,CASDPRAPYNEQFF,TGTGCCAGCGACCCCCGGGCCCCCTACAATGAGCAGTTCTTC
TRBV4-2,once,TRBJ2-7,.,CASSQEGRRDNSYNEQYF,TGTGCCAGCAGCCAAGAGGGAAGAAGAGATAACTCCTACAATGAGCAGTACTTC
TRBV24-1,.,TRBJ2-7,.,CATSDHKTGQRNYEQYF,TGTGCCACCAGTGATCACAAAACAGGGCAGCGGAACTACGAGCAGTACTTC
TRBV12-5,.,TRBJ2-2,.,CASGYPSSGERDTGELFF,TGTGCTAGTGGTTACCCTTCGTCGGGAGAAAGGGACACCGGGGAGCTGTTTTTT
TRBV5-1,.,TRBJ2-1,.,CASSIGQNNEQFF,TGCGCCAGCAGCATTGGACAGAACAATGAGCAGTTCTTC
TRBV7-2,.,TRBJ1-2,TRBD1,CASSLSGQGDYGYTF,TGTGCCAGCAGCTTATCGGGTCAGGGGGACTATGGCTACACCTTC
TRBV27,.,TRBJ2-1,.,CASSPFTISRGSYNEQFF,TGTGCCAGCAGTCCCTTTACTATAAGTCGGGGCTCCTACAATGAGCAGTTCTTC
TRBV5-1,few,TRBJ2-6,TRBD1,CASSPGQASSGANVLTF,TGCGCCAGCAGCCCGGGACAGGCGAGCTCTGGGGCCAACGTCCTGACTTTC
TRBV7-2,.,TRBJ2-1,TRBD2,CASSLTRLAQNNEQFF,TGTGCCAGCAGCTTGACAAGACTAGCGCAAAACAATGAGCAGTTCTTC
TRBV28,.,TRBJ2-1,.,CASMVGRAYNEQFF,TGTGCCAGCATGGTCGGGCGAGCCTACAATGAGCAGTTCTTC
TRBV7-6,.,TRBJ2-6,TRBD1,CASSLVPGQQVSGANVLTF,TGTGCCAGCAGCTTAGTTCCGGGACAGCAAGTCTCTGGGGCCAACGTCCTGACTTTC
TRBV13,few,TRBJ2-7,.,CASSLEQVGEQYF,TGTGCCAGCAGCTTAGAACAGGTCGGCGAGCAGTACTTC
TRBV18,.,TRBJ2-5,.,CASSTDAGAQETQYF,TGTGCCAGCTCAACCGATGCTGGGGCTCAAGAGACCCAGTACTTC
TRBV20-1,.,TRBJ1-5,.,CSARHPRDSSNQPQHF,TGCAGTGCTAGACATCCGCGTGACAGTAGCAATCAGCCCCAGCATTTT
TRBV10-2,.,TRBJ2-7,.,CASSDLHRKSYEQYF,TGCGCCAGCAGTGACCTACACCGGAAAAGCTACGAGCAGTACTTC
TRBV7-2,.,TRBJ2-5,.,CASSLNFGLTPGEQYF,TGTGCCAGCAGCTTGAATTTCGGATTAACACCCGGAGAGCAGTACTTC
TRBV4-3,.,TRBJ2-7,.,CASSQEGRGGYEQYF,TGCGCCAGCAGCCAAGAGGGCAGGGGGGGCTACGAGCAGTACTTC
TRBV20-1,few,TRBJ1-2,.,CSARDPGPGYGYTF,TGCAGTGCTAGAGATCCAGGTCCAGGCTATGGCTACACCTTC
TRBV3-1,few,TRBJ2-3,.,CASSLRVGFTDTQYF,TGTGCCAGCAGCCTCCGGGTGGGGTTCACAGATACGCAGTATTTT
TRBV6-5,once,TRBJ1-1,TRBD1,CASSERDRRNTEAFF,TGTGCCAGCAGCGAGCGGGACAGGAGGAACACTGAAGCTTTCTTT
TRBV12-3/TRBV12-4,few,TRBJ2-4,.,CASSLEARWSIQYF,TGTGCCAGCAGTTTAGAGGCCAGGTGGAGTATTCAGTACTTC
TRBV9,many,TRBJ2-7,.,CASSPSGTTYEQYF,TGTGCCAGCAGCCCCTCTGGTACCACCTACGAGCAGTACTTC
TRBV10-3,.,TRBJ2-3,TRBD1,CATSDRWVTDTQYF,TGTGCCACCTCGGACAGGTGGGTCACAGATACGCAGTATTTT
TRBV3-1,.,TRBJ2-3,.,CASNLSPAPGTDTQYF,TGTGCCAGCAACCTTAGTCCAGCACCCGGCACAGATACGCAGTATTTT
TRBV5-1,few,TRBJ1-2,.,CASSLENGEPNYGYTF,TGCGCCAGCAGCTTGGAAAACGGAGAACCCAACTATGGCTACACCTTC
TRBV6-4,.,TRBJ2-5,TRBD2,CASSVLAGNQETQYF,TGTGCCAGCAGTGTACTAGCGGGAAACCAAGAGACCCAGTACTTC
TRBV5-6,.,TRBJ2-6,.,CASTEYWGTSGANVLTF,TGTGCCAGCACCGAGTATTGGGGAACCTCTGGGGCCAACGTCCTGACTTTC
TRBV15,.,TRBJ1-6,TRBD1,CATSSGRQGFSPLHF,TGTGCCACCAGCAGCGGGCGACAGGGTTTTTCACCCCTCCACTTT
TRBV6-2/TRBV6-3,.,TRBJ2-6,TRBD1,CAGSKPGQGVSGANVLTF,TGTGCCGGCAGTAAACCGGGACAGGGCGTCTCTGGGGCCAACGTCCTGACTTTC
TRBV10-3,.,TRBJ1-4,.,CAISEWGVPNEKLFF,TGTGCCATCAGTGAGTGGGGGGTACCTAATGAAAAACTGTTTTTT
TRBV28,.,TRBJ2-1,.,CASSLAQLRSEGEQFF,TGTGCCAGCAGTCTGGCCCAACTCAGGTCAGAGGGAGAGCAGTTCTTC
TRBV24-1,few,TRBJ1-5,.,CATRHRDPNQPQHF,TGTGCCACCAGACACCGGGACCCTAATCAGCCCCAGCATTTT